This T cell receptor beta chain was recovered during a study of blood T cell repertoires in COVID-19. Background on the study: PBMCs, B-cell-depleted T cells, or T cells were the source of the cDNA or gDNA that made up the material.

Per the authors' pipeline: Estimation of nucleated cell counts was performed using reference gene primer amplification. The repertoire was sequenced with immunoSEQ multiplex PCR; TCRdb's copy has only in-frame clones and lacks some. V and J calls plus clone size are reproduced from that table; the DNA served to infer D and trimming. The sample consists of roughly 220,000 clones, 80% to 85% of them appearing once. The trim removed 2 bases at V and 5 bases at J, leaving 6 bases unmatched. The CDR3 has 15 residues. CDR1 is SGHAT and CDR2 is FQNNGV in the germline V gene. The TCR originated in a woman aged 25 to 39 who had recovered from COVID-19. The specimen sequenced was peripheral blood. The chain has TRBV11-2 and TRBJ2-5; TRBD2 matches 9 bases. The CDR3 loop reads CASSLLAGWEETQYF. CDR3 sequence (DNA): TGTGCCAGCAGCTTACTAGCGGGGTGGGAGGAGACCCAGTACTTC.